This paragraph reports one TCR beta chain. Its antigen target is currently unknown. Base quality data are lacking; no much larger clone is found one base away. The data derive from a study of blood T cell repertoires in COVID-19 (dated by TCRdb to the early 2020s). Study-level background: Samples covering the acute and convalescent phases of COVID-19 were provided by collaborators in the United States, Italy and Spain. The material from the prospective study consisted of cDNA or gDNA derived from T cells, B-cell-depleted T cells, or PBMCs. Deeply sampled blood TCRbeta repertoires from subjects exposed to, actively infected with, or recovered from COVID-19 were included in the dataset. The repertoires were made available in a free public database intended to serve as a resource for research on the immune response to SARS-CoV-2. Samples came from the ongoing ImmuneRACE study (first 160 participants) plus 1,254 subjects from 6 global collaborators. A de-identified subject ID, COVID-19 status, age in years and sex were almost always included in the sample metadata. Where available, HLA class I and class II types were taken from metadata supplied by the sample provider and were not determined by assay-based typing. What the research found in general, with its limitations: The quantity of clinical and demographic metadata differed by source and by participant and was supplied without curation.

The CDR3 goes from the cysteine to the phenylalanine over 13 residues. Only the CDR3 portion is preserved as DNA: 39 bases, with reading frame beginning at the first base. Sequences LGHDT (CDR1) and YNNKEL (CDR2) are obtained from the germline V gene (reference sequence). V lost 4 bases and J lost 5 bases; the stretch between them is 12 bases long. Samples from volunteer blood donors who had recovered from COVID-19 were contributed by a second Seattle source. The collaborating institutions used their own protocols to collect whole blood in K2EDTA tubes. For TCRbeta analysis, collaborators shipped samples as frozen whole blood, isolated PBMCs, or DNA extracted from either of those sample types. The immunoSEQ Assay, a bias-controlled multiplex PCR, was used to amplify TCRbeta CDR3 regions from genomic DNA. On the authors' methods: Within the assay, amplification of reference gene primers was used to estimate how many nucleated cells each sample contained. Sequence reads were collapsed and filtered to measure the absolute abundance of every unique TCRbeta CDR3 rearrangement. For each sample, productive Simpson clonality was calculated as the square root of Simpson's diversity index over productive rearrangements. TCRdb took this table from immuneACCESS and kept in-frame rearrangements with V and J called. Such tables lack part of the clones; where checked against another copy, unresolved V genes explain under half of the gap, and the rest is unexplained. The V and J calls and clone size were taken over from that table, and D and trimming were inferred from the DNA. The sample table shows about 170,000 clones, and roughly 86% are seen once. The biggest ten clones account for roughly 7.7% of the sample.

The specimen was peripheral blood. The receptor chain draws on TRBV3-1 (or the pseudogene TRBV3-2) and TRBJ2-7, and the D gene may be TRBD1, 6 bases matching. The receptor was derived from a man aged 40-55 years who had recovered from COVID-19. This receptor carries the CDR3 CASSPPGVNEQYF. The DNA sequence is as follows: TGTGCCAGCAGCCCCCCAGGGGTAAACGAGCAGTACTTC.